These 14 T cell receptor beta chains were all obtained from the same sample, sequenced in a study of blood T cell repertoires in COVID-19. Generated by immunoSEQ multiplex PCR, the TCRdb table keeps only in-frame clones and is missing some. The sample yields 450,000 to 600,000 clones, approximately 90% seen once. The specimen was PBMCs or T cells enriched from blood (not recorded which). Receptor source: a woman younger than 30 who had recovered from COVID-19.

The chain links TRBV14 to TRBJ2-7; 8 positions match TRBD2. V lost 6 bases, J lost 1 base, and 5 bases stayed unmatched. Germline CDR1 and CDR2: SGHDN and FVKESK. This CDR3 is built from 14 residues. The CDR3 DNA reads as TGTGCCAGCAGGCGCGGGGGGACTTCCTACGAGCAGTACTTC. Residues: CASRRGGTSYEQYF.

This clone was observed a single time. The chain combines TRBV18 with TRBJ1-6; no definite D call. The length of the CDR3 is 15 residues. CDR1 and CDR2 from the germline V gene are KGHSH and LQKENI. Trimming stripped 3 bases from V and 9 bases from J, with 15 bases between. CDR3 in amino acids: CASSPFGPGISPLHF. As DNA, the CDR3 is TGTGCCAGCTCACCTTTCGGGCCGGGAATTTCACCCCTCCACTTT.

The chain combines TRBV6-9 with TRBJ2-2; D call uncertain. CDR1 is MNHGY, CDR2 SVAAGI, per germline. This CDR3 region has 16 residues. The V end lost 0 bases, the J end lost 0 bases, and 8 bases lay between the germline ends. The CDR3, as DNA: TGTGCCAGCAGTTATTCGGGCTCCCCGAACACCGGGGAGCTGTTTTTT. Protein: CASSYSGSPNTGELFF.

The CDR3 DNA sequence: TGTGCCAGCAGCCAAGATTGGGGACAGCCTTACGAGCAGTACTTC. It yields the protein CASSQDWGQPYEQYF. V usage is TRBV14 and J usage is TRBJ2-7; 7 nucleotides line up with TRBD1. The germline V gene encodes CDR1 SGHDN and CDR2 FVKESK. V lost 0 bases, J lost 4 bases, and 6 bases stayed unmatched. The CDR3 extends over 15 amino acids.

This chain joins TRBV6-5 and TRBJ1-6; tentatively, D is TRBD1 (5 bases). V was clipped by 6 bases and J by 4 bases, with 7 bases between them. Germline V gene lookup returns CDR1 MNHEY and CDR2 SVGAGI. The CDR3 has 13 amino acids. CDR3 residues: CASRGEYNSPLHF. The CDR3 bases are TGTGCCAGCAGAGGGGAATATAATTCACCCCTCCACTTT.

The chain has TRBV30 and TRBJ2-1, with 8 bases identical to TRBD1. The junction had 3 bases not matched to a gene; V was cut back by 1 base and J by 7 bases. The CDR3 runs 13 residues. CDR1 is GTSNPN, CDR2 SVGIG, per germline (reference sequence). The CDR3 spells CAWSGDRRNEQFF. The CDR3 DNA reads TGTGCCTGGAGTGGGGACAGGCGGAATGAGCAGTTCTTC.

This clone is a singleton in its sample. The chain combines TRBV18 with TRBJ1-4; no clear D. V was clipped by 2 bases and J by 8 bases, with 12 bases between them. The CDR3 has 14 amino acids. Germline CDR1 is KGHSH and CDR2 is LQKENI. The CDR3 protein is CASSPASLEEKLFF. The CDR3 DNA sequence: TGTGCCAGCTCACCAGCCTCCTTGGAGGAAAAACTGTTTTTT.

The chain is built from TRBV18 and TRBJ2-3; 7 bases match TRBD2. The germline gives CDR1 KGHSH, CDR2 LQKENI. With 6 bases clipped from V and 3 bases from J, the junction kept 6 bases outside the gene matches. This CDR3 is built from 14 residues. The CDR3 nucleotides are TGTGCCAGCTCCCGGGACTACTTGACAGATACGCAGTATTTT. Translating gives CASSRDYLTDTQYF.

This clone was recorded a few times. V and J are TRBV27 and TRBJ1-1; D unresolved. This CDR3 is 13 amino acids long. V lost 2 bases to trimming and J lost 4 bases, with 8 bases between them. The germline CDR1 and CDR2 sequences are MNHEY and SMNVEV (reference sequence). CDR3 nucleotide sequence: TGTGCCAGCAGTTTAGGGTCGGGCACTGAAGCTTTCTTT. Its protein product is CASSLGSGTEAFF.

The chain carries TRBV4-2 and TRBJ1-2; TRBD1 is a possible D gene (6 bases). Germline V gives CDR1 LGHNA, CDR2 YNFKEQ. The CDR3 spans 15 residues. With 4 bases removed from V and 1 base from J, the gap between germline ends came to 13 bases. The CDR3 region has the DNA TGTGCCAGCAGCCCAGAGGACAGTCTTAACTATGGCTACACCTTC. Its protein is CASSPEDSLNYGYTF.

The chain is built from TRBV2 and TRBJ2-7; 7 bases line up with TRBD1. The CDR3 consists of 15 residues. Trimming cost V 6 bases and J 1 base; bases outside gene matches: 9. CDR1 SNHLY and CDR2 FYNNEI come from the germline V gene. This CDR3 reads CASRTRGLISYEQYF. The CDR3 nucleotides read TGTGCCAGCAGGACGAGGGGGCTCATATCCTACGAGCAGTACTTC.

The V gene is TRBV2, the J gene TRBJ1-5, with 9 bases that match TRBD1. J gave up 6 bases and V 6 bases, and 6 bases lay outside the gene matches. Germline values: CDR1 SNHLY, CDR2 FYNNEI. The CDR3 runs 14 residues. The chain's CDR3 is CASSRDREGQPQHF. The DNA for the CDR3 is TGTGCCAGCAGCCGGGACAGGGAGGGTCAGCCCCAGCATTTT.

The chain's CDR3 is CASTNPQETQYF. In nucleotides, the CDR3 is TGTGCCAGCACAAATCCCCAAGAGACCCAGTACTTC. The chain has TRBV6-4 and TRBJ2-5; D unclear. Deletions cut 7 bases from V and 1 base from J, with 7 bases between. The germline V gene encodes CDR1 MRHNA and CDR2 SNTAGT. The CDR3 runs to 12 residues.

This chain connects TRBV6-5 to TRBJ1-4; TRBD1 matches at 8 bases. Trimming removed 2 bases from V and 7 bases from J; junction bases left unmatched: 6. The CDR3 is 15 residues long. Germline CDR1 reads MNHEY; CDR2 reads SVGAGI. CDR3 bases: TGTGCCAGCAGTTACATAGCAGGGGGCGGTGAAAAACTGTTTTTT. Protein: CASSYIAGGGEKLFF.